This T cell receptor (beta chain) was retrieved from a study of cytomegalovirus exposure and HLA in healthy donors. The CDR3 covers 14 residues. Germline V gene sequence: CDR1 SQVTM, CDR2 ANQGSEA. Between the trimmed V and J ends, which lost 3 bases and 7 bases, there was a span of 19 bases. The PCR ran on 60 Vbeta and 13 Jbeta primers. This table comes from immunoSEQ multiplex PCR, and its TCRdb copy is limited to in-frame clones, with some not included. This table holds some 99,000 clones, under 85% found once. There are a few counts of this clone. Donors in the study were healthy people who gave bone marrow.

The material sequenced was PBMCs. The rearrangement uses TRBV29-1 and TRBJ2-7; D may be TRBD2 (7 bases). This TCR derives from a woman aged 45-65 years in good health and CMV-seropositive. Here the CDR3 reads CSVEAGASPGEQYF. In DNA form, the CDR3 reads TGCAGCGTTGAGGCGGGGGCCTCCCCGGGGGAGCAGTACTTC.